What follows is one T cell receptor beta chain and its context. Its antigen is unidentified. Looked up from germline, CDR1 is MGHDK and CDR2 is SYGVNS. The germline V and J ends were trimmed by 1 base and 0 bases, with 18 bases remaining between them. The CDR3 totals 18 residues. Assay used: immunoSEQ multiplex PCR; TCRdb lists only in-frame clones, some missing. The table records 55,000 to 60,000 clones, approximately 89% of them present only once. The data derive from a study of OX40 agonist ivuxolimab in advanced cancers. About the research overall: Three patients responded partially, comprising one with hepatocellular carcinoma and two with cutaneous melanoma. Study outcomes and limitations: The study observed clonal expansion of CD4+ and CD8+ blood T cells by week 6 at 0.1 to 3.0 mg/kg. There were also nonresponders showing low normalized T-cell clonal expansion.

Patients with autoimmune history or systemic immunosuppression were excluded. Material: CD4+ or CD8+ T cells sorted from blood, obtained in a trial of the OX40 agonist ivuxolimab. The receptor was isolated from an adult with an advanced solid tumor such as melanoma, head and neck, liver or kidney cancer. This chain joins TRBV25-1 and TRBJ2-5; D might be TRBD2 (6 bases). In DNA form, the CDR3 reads TGTGCCAGCAGTGAATTACGGATCGGGGGAGCCAACCAAGAGACCCAGTACTTC. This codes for CASSELRIGGANQETQYF.